The 10 T cell receptor beta chains in this list originate from one sample, sequenced in a study of beta chain features in type 1 diabetes. The entirety of the isolated RNA underwent reverse transcription, so expressed TCRB transcripts were sequenced. Here immunoSEQ multiplex PCR was the method, and the copy in TCRdb shows in-frame clones only, minus some. The profile shows about 360,000 clones, over 10% of them singletons. Material for sequencing was naive CD4+ T cells from blood. These TCRs come from a man younger than 30 in good health.

The chain uses TRBV30 and TRBJ1-5; 7 positions agree with TRBD1. This CDR3 comprises 14 residues. Unmatched junction bases numbered 5, after V lost 3 bases and J lost 3 bases. Germline CDR1 reads GTSNPN; CDR2 reads SVGIG (reference sequence). CDR3: CAWSEGQYNQPQHF. The CDR3 region has the DNA TGTGCCTGGAGCGAGGGACAGTACAATCAGCCCCAGCATTTT.

This clone was picked up a small number of times. The J gene is TRBJ1-1, the V gene TRBV11-2, with 9 bases matching TRBD1. The CDR3 spans 15 residues. Germline V CDR1 and CDR2: SGHAT, FQNNGV. With V trimmed by 5 bases and J by 1 base, 5 bases remained unmatched. The CDR3 region has the DNA TGTGCCAGCAGCCCGCGGACAGGGGCGAACACTGAAGCTTTCTTT. It encodes CASSPRTGANTEAFF.

This chain uses TRBV9 with TRBJ1-4, with TRBD1 as a possible D gene (5 bases). Germline V gene sequence: CDR1 SGDLS, CDR2 YYNGEE. V lost 0 bases and J 1 base, leaving 7 bases between the germline ends. CDR3 length: 15 residues. The CDR3 DNA reads as TGTGCCAGCAGCGTAGTCGGGGGAACTAATGAAAAACTGTTTTTT. Translated: CASSVVGGTNEKLFF.

This clone was seen only a few times. The CDR3 loop is CASSVEAGTNTGELFF. DNA for the CDR3: TGTGCCAGCAGTGTAGAAGCGGGGACGAACACCGGGGAGCTGTTTTTT. The chain uses TRBV2 and TRBJ2-2; the match to TRBD2 covers 7 bases. V lost 4 bases and J lost 0; bases outside the gene matches: 5. Per the germline V gene, CDR1 is SNHLY and CDR2 is FYNNEI. This CDR3 region has 16 residues. The full variable domain, completed using reference TRBV2 and TRBJ2-2, is EPEVTQTPSHQVTQMGQEVILRCVPISNHLYFYWYRQILGQKVEFLVSFYNNEISEKSEIFDDQFSVERPDGSNFTLKIRSTKLEDSAMYFCASSVEAGTNTGELFFGEGSRLTVL.

This chain uses TRBV18 with TRBJ1-5, with D perhaps matching TRBD1 (5 bases). This CDR3 is built from 14 residues. Germline V lookup: CDR1 KGHSH, CDR2 LQKENI. V was trimmed by 3 bases and J by 6 bases, leaving 12 bases between them. CDR3 region: CASSPGEGGQPQHF. DNA of the CDR3: TGTGCCAGCTCACCGGGGGAGGGAGGTCAGCCCCAGCATTTT. Filled out from reference TRBV18 and TRBJ1-5, the complete variable domain reads NAGVMQNPRHLVRRRGQEARLRCSPMKGHSHVYWYRQLPEEGLKFMVYLQKENIIDESGMPKERFSAEFPKEGPSILRIQQVVRGDSAAYFCASSPGEGGQPQHFGDGTRLSIL.

The rearrangement uses TRBV27 and TRBJ1-5; D uncertain. The CDR3 is made up of 13 amino acids. Germline CDR1 is MNHEY and CDR2 is SMNVEV (reference sequence). V gave up 4 bases and J gave up 0 bases, with 4 bases separating them. CDR3 region: CASSSYSNQPQHF. CDR3 nucleotide sequence: TGTGCCAGCAGTTCCTATAGCAATCAGCCCCAGCATTTT.

The chain recombines TRBV2 with TRBJ1-3; no firm D call. This CDR3 has 14 residues. V was trimmed by 8 bases and J by 3 bases, leaving 14 bases between them. CDR1 is SNHLY and CDR2 is FYNNEI in the germline V gene. The CDR3 loop reads CASLPRRSGNTIYF. The CDR3 DNA is TGTGCCAGCCTACCCCGGCGGAGTGGAAACACCATATATTTT.

The genes are TRBV6-1 and TRBJ2-7, with TRBD1 matching 7 bases. This CDR3 is built from 14 residues. Per germline, CDR1 MNHNS and CDR2 SASEGT. V was pared by 9 bases and J by 9 bases, with 17 bases of the junction left unmatched. Here the CDR3 reads CASEAGTALPGQYF. In nucleotides, the CDR3 is TGTGCCAGTGAAGCCGGGACAGCACTGCCTGGGCAGTACTTC.

The chain is built from TRBV28 and TRBJ2-7; D call uncertain. V was clipped by 2 bases and J by 5 bases, with 10 bases between them. CDR3 length equals 13 residues. The germline V gene has CDR1 MDHEN and CDR2 SYDVKM. CDR3 DNA: TGTGCCAGCAGTTTAGAGGCGATCCACGAGCAGTACTTC. Protein sequence: CASSLEAIHEQYF.

J is TRBJ2-5 and V is TRBV5-1, with 14 bases identical to TRBD2. The CDR3 is 18 residues long. V trimming: 0 bases; J trimming: 2 bases; junction bases outside the gene matches: 6. Germline CDR1 is SGHRS and CDR2 is YFSETQ. CDR3 sequence reads: CASSLGATSGGEQETQYF. CDR3 sequence (DNA): TGCGCCAGCAGCTTGGGTGCGACTAGCGGGGGGGAACAAGAGACCCAGTACTTC.